The 11 T cell receptor beta chains in this list originate from one sample, sequenced in a study of human T cells and chemical hapten exposure. TCRdb ran MiXCR on the RACE reads and lists one entry per CDR3 protein. Of tens of thousands of distinct CDR3 sequences listed, about 11% are singletons. The time point: patch test 2, 6 weeks after DPC sensitization. The treatment denotes: therapeutic diphenylcyclopropenone sensitization with weekly scalp DPC. This sample comprised whole blood, obtained in connection with sensitization to the hapten diphenylcyclopropenone (DPC). Every receptor here comes from a middle-aged man with alopecia areata. Some clones in this sample may be carry-over from other donors' samples.

A single count supports this clonotype. The chain has TRBV28 and TRBJ2-5; 16 bases line up with TRBD2. Germline lookup yields CDR1 MDHEN and CDR2 SYDVKM. The length of the CDR3 is 20 residues. V shed 6 bases and J 7 bases; nucleotides not matched to a gene: 20. CDR3 bases: TGTGCCAGCAGCGCGCGCTTAGCGGGACTAGCGGGAGGGCGGAGAGTGACCCAGTACTTC. Its translation is CASSARLAGLAGGRRVTQYF.

The sample holds a few counts of this clonotype. The chain combines TRBV5-1 with TRBJ2-2; TRBD1 aligns across 8 bases. V lost 0 bases, J lost 7 bases, and 11 bases stayed unmatched. Germline CDR1 reads SGHRS; CDR2 reads YFSETQ. The CDR3 is 17 residues long. CDR3 in amino acids: CASSLVAQGASNGELFF. The CDR3, as DNA: TGCGCCAGCAGCTTGGTAGCCCAGGGGGCGAGTAACGGGGAGCTGTTTTTT.

This clonotype has ten or more counts. The rearrangement links TRBV2 to TRBJ2-1; the match to TRBD2 covers 9 bases. CDR3 length: 16 residues. Germline CDR1 is SNHLY and CDR2 is FYNNEI. Trimming took 2 bases from V and 5 from J; bases not matched to a gene: 7. In nucleotides, the CDR3 is TGTGCCAGCAGTGAAAGTTTAGCGGGGGCAGACAATGAGCAGTTCTTC. This gives the protein CASSESLAGADNEQFF. The complete variable domain, with remaining parts taken from reference TRBV2 and TRBJ2-1, reads EPEVTQTPSHQVTQMGQEVILRCVPISNHLYFYWYRQILGQKVEFLVSFYNNEISEKSEIFDDQFSVERPDGSNFTLKIRSTKLEDSAMYFCASSESLAGADNEQFFGPGTRLTVL.

This clonotype was counted many times. The J gene is TRBJ2-3, the V gene TRBV20-1; D assignment may be TRBD1 or TRBD2 (5 bases each). Germline assignment: CDR1 DFQATT and CDR2 SNEGSKA (reference sequence). The CDR3 has 10 amino acids. This CDR3 reads CSEGPDTQYF. The CDR3 region has the DNA TGCAGCGAGGGACCAGATACGCAGTATTTT.

This clonotype was seen only a few times. The gene calls are TRBV9 and TRBJ2-2, with 11 bases fitting TRBD2. The ends lost 3 bases at V and 8 bases at J; junction bases unmatched: 3. The germline gives CDR1 SGDLS, CDR2 YYNGEE. The CDR3 has 14 residues. CDR3 sequence reads: CASSEIAGGGELFF. The CDR3 coding sequence is TGTGCCAGCAGCGAAATAGCGGGAGGGGGGGAGCTGTTTTTT.

This clonotype was seen only a few times. The V and J genes are TRBV7-9 and TRBJ1-1; the D gene is possibly TRBD1 (6 bases). V shed 2 bases and J shed 6 bases, with 7 bases lying between them. This CDR3 contains 12 residues. Germline CDR1 reads SEHNR; CDR2 reads FQNEAQ (reference sequence). CDR3 sequence reads: CASSLPGAEAFF. CDR3 nucleotides: TGTGCCAGCAGCTTACCAGGGGCTGAAGCTTTCTTT.

This rearrangement joins TRBV6-2 or TRBV6-3 to TRBJ1-1; a weak D match, TRBD1 (6 bases). This CDR3 has 17 residues. V was shortened by 7 bases and J by 0 bases, with 21 bases between the two germline ends. Per germline, CDR1 MNHEY and CDR2 SVGEGT. CDR3 nucleotides: TGTGCCAGCACACGAAGGTTCCGAACAGGGCTGAACACTGAAGCTTTCTTT. It translates to CASTRRFRTGLNTEAFF.

This clonotype occurred a few times. The chain employs TRBV7-9 and TRBJ2-1; D is perhaps TRBD2 (6 bases). The CDR3 totals 15 residues. V gave up 5 bases and J gave up 3 bases, with 14 bases separating them. Germline V gene lookup returns CDR1 SEHNR and CDR2 FQNEAQ (reference sequence). CDR3 coding DNA: TGTGCCAGCAGCGCCGATGGAGGGAGCTACAATGAGCAGTTCTTC. It codes for CASSADGGSYNEQFF.

The sample holds a few counts of this clonotype. The gene calls are TRBV10-3 and TRBJ1-5; the D gene is possibly TRBD1 (5 bases). Germline CDR1 is ENHRY and CDR2 is SYGVKD. The CDR3 has 14 amino acids. With 10 bases removed from V and 3 bases from J, the gap between germline ends came to 16 bases. This CDR3 is CATRTGQDNQPQHF. CDR3 DNA sequence: TGTGCCACCAGGACCGGACAAGACAATCAGCCCCAGCATTTT.

The gene calls are TRBV6-5 and TRBJ1-5, with unresolved D. The germline V gene has CDR1 MNHEY and CDR2 SVGAGI. V was pared by 4 bases and J by 0 bases, with 4 bases between. This CDR3 comprises 13 residues. The CDR3 DNA is TGTGCCAGCAGTTCCTATAGCAATCAGCCCCAGCATTTT. Protein: CASSSYSNQPQHF.

This clonotype came up a few times. The CDR3 sequence is CASSLGPQGANSPLHF. In nucleotides, the CDR3 is TGTGCCAGCAGTTTAGGTCCCCAGGGGGCCAATTCACCCCTCCACTTT. This chain links TRBV12-3 or TRBV12-4 with TRBJ1-6; TRBD1 agrees at 8 bases. J was trimmed by 7 bases and V by 1 base; bases with no gene match: 6. This CDR3 spans 16 amino acids.